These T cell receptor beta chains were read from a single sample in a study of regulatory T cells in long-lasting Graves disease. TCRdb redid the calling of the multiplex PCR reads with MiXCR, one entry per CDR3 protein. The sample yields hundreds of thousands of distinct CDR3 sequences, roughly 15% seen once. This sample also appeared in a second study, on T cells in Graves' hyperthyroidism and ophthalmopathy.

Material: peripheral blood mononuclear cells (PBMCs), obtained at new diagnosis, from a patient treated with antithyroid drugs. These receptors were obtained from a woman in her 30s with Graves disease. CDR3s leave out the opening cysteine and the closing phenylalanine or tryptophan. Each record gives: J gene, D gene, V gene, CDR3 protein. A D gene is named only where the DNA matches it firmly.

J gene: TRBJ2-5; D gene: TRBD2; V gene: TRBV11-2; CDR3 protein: ASNLVAGAGETQY
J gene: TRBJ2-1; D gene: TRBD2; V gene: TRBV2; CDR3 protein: ASRLAGDYEQF
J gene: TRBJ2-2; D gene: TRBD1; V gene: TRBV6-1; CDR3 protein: ASSELGTGSTGELF
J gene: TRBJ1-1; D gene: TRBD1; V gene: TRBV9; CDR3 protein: ASSAGGREAF
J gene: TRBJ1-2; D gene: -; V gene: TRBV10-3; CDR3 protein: AISELQYSNYGYT
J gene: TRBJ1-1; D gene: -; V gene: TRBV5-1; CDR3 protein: ASSPLSTTEAF
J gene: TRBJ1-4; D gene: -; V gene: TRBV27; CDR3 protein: ASSLIGNGEKLF
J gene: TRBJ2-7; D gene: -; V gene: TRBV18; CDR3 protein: ASAQSGGRFEQY
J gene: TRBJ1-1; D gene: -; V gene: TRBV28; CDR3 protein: ASSLYPNTEAF
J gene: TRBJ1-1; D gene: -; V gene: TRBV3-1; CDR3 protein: ASSPDATASEAF